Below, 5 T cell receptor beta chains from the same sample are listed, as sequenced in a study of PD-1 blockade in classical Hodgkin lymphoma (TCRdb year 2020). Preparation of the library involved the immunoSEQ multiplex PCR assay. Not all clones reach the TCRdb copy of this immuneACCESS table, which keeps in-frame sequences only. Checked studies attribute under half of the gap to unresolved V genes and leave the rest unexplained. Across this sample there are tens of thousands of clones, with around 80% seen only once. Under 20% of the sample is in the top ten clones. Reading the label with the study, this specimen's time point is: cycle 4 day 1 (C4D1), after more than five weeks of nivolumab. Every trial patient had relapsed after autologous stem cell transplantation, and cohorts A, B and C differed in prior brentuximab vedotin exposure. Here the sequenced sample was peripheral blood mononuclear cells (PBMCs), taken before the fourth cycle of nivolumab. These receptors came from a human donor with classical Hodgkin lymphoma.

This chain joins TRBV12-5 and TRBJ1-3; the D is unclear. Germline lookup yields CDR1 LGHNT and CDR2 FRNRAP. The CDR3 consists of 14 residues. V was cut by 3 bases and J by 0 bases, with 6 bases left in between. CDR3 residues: CASGFLGSGNTIYF. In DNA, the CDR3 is TGTGCTAGTGGTTTCTTGGGCTCTGGAAACACCATATATTTT.

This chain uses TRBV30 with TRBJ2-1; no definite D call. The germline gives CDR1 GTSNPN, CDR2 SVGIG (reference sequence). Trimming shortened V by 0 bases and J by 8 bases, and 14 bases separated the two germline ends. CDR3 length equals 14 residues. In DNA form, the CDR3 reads TGTGCCTGGAGTGTACAAATAATTCAAGATGAGCAGTTCTTC. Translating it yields CAWSVQIIQDEQFF. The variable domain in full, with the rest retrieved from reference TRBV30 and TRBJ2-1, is SQTIHQWPATLVQPVGSPLSLECTVEGTSNPNLYWYRQAAGRGLQLLFYSVGIGQISSEVPQNLSASRPQDRQFILSSKKLLLSDSGFYLCAWSVQIIQDEQFFGPGTRLTVL.

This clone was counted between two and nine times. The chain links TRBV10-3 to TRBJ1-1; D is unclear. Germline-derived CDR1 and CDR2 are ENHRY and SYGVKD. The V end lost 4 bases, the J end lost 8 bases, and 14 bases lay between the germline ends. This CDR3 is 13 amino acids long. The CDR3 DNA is TGTGCCATCAGTGTCCCCGACCTAAGAGAAGCTTTCTTT. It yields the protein CAISVPDLREAFF.

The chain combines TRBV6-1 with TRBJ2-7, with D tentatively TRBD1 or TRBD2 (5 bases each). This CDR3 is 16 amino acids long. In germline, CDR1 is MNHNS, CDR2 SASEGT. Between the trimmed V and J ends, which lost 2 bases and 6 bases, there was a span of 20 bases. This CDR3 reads CASSEPRGAGGGEQYF. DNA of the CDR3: TGTGCCAGCAGTGAACCGCGTGGGGCGGGTGGAGGCGAGCAGTACTTC.

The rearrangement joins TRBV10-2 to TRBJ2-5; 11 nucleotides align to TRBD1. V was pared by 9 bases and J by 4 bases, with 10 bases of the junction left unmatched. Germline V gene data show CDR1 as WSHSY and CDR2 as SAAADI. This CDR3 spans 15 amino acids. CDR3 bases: TGCGCCAGTGCGGAGCCGGGACAGGGGGGAGAGACCCAGTACTTC. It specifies CASAEPGQGGETQYF.